The 7 T cell receptor beta chains listed next were all sequenced from one sample in a study of T cell repertoires in cytomegalovirus infection. A single record per CDR3 protein comes from TCRdb applying MiXCR to the reads. The sample contains roughly 100,000 distinct CDR3 sequences, approximately 16% of which appear only once. The sample consisted of PBMCs. The receptor source for this set is a human donor in good health (CMV status not recorded). Some clones in this sample may be carry-over from other donors' samples.

In its sample, this clonotype was seen many times. This chain links TRBV7-2 with TRBJ1-2; 7 positions agree with TRBD1. J was trimmed by 2 bases and V by 0 bases; bases with no gene match: 12. The V gene's germline CDR1 is SGHTA and CDR2 FQGNSA. This CDR3 has 18 amino acids. CDR3 protein: CASSLATGASVVNYGYTF. CDR3 bases: TGTGCCAGCAGCTTAGCTACAGGGGCGTCGGTCGTCAACTATGGCTACACCTTC.

The chain employs TRBV7-3 and TRBJ2-2; 7 bases are a match to TRBD1. J gave up 4 bases and V 1 base, and 0 bases lay outside the gene matches. CDR1 is SGHTA and CDR2 is FQGTGA in the germline V gene. The CDR3 runs 14 residues. The CDR3 spells CASSLNRGTGELFF. In DNA form, the CDR3 reads TGTGCCAGCAGCTTAAACAGGGGCACCGGGGAGCTGTTTTTT.

The V gene is TRBV6-6, the J gene TRBJ1-6; D is unresolved. CDR3 length: 16 residues. With 0 bases removed from V and 3 bases from J, the gap between germline ends came to 9 bases. Germline CDR1 reads MNHNY; CDR2 reads SVGAGI (reference sequence). The CDR3: CASSYSRQVYNSPLHF. In DNA form, the CDR3 reads TGTGCCAGCAGTTACTCCCGCCAGGTCTATAATTCACCCCTCCACTTT.

About this clonotype: This could be a read error, since a much larger clone is one nucleotide away. The chain couples TRBV6-1 to TRBJ1-1; 8 nucleotides align to TRBD1. This CDR3 contains 14 residues. From germline, CDR1 is MNHNS and CDR2 SASEGT. J was trimmed by 4 bases and V by 10 bases; bases with no gene match: 11. In DNA form, the CDR3 reads TGTGCCAACAGGTGGACAGGGTTGACCACTGAAGCTTTCTTT. This translates into CANRWTGLTTEAFF.

This clonotype was seen only a few times. This CDR3 is CASSLMGGGAYEQFF. The CDR3 nucleotides read TGTGCCAGCAGCTTAATGGGCGGGGGGGCCTATGAGCAGTTCTTC. This chain joins TRBV11-2 and TRBJ2-1; 9 nucleotides line up with TRBD2. This CDR3 has 15 residues. Germline CDR1 and CDR2: SGHAT and FQNNGV. Unmatched junction bases numbered 7, after V lost 2 bases and J lost 8 bases.

This clonotype was recorded at least ten times. The chain employs TRBV7-3 and TRBJ2-3; 7 nucleotides line up with TRBD2. The CDR3 runs 17 residues. The V gene end was trimmed by 5 bases and the J gene end by 1 base; junction bases not matched to a gene: 12. Germline values: CDR1 SGHTA, CDR2 FQGTGA. Written as DNA, the CDR3 is TGTGCCAGCAGCCCCAAACCCCAGCTAGCGGGCACAGATACGCAGTATTTT. Translated, it gives CASSPKPQLAGTDTQYF.

The V and J genes are TRBV12-3 or TRBV12-4 and TRBJ2-5; D might be TRBD1 or TRBD2, each matching 6 bases. Trimming took off 3 bases at V and 7 bases at J, with 12 bases between the two ends. This CDR3 contains 13 residues. CDR3 DNA sequence: TGTGCCAGCAGTTTCAAGGGGGGACGGACCCAGTACTTC. This sequence encodes CASSFKGGRTQYF.